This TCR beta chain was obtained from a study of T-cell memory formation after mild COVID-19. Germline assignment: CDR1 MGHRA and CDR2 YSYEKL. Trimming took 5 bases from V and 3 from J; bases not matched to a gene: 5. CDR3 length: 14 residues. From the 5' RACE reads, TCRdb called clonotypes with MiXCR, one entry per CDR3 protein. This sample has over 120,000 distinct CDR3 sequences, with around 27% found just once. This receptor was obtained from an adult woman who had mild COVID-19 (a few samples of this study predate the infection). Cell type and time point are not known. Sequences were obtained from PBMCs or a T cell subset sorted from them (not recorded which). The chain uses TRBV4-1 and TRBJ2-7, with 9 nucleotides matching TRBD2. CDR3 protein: CASSGLASSYEQYF. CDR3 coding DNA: TGCGCCAGCAGCGGACTAGCGTCTAGCTACGAGCAGTACTTC.